The 28 T cell receptor beta chains below come from one sample, sequenced in a study of cytomegalovirus exposure and HLA in healthy donors. PCR employed 60 Vbeta and 13 Jbeta primers. Sequenced by immunoSEQ multiplex PCR; TCRdb stores in-frame clones only, minus some. The sample consists of around 100,000 clones, 70% to 80% of them appearing once. Sequences were obtained from PBMCs. The source is an older woman in good health and CMV-seropositive.

This clone has more than one count but fewer than ten. V usage is TRBV6-5 and J usage is TRBJ2-3, with D possibly TRBD2 on 5 matching bases. Trimming left V 2 bases short and J 3 bases short, with 6 bases between. The CDR3 totals 13 residues. Germline V gives CDR1 MNHEY, CDR2 SVGAGI. CDR3 DNA: TGTGCCAGCAGTTACAGGGAGACAGATACGCAGTATTTT. It translates to CASSYRETDTQYF.

The chain links TRBV18 to TRBJ1-6; TRBD1 aligns across 7 bases. The germline V gene encodes CDR1 KGHSH and CDR2 LQKENI. Unmatched junction bases numbered 5, after V lost 3 bases and J lost 6 bases. The CDR3 totals 15 residues. The DNA of the CDR3 is TGTGCCAGCTCACCGATGGGACAGCCTAATTCACCCCTCCACTTT. It translates to CASSPMGQPNSPLHF.

This clone was detected a few times. V gene TRBV29-1 combines with J gene TRBJ1-1; TRBD1 agrees at 7 bases. After removal of 4 bases from V and 4 bases from J, the junction contained 3 bases not matched to a gene. CDR1 is SQVTM and CDR2 is ANQGSEA in the germline V gene. The CDR3 has 12 residues. DNA of the CDR3: TGCAGCGTTGCAGGGGGTGGCACTGAAGCTTTCTTT. As protein: CSVAGGGTEAFF.

The chain combines TRBV15 with TRBJ2-4; a weak D match, TRBD2 (6 bases). In germline, CDR1 is LNHNV, CDR2 YYDKDF (reference sequence). This CDR3 is 15 amino acids long. V was cut by 0 bases and J by 2 bases, with 8 bases left in between. Here the CDR3 DNA reads TGTGCCACCAGCAGAGAAGGAGGGACCAAAAACATTCAGTACTTC. It yields the protein CATSREGGTKNIQYF.

This chain connects TRBV10-1 to TRBJ2-7, with 9 nucleotides matching TRBD2. With V trimmed by 6 bases and J by 2 bases, 2 bases remained unmatched. Germline V gene data show CDR1 as WNHNN and CDR2 as SYGVQD (reference sequence). This CDR3 has 13 amino acids. CDR3 in amino acids: CASSASGTYEQYF. The CDR3 DNA reads TGCGCCAGCAGCGCTAGCGGGACCTACGAGCAGTACTTC.

The chain combines TRBV2 with TRBJ1-2; 8 nucleotides line up with TRBD1. The CDR3 loop spans 14 amino acids. With V trimmed by 9 bases and J by 6 bases, 12 bases remained unmatched. Germline CDR1 is SNHLY and CDR2 is FYNNEI. The CDR3 protein is CASQTGQEFHGYTF. CDR3 coding DNA: TGTGCCAGTCAGACGGGACAGGAGTTCCATGGCTACACCTTC.

The chain has TRBV4-1 and TRBJ2-3; 9 positions agree with TRBD1. Germline assignment: CDR1 MGHRA and CDR2 YSYEKL. The CDR3 has 14 residues. V lost 6 bases and J lost 3; bases outside the gene matches: 4. Written as DNA, the CDR3 is TGCGCCAGCAGACGGGACAGGGTGACAGATACGCAGTATTTT. This encodes CASRRDRVTDTQYF.

This clone turned up a few times. The chain recombines TRBV5-5 with TRBJ1-2, with a weak D call TRBD1 (6 bases). Trimming took 5 bases from V and 6 from J, leaving 14 bases between them. The germline V gene encodes CDR1 SGHKS and CDR2 YYEKEE (reference sequence). This CDR3 has 13 residues. Here the CDR3 reads CASSFPPGDGYTF. The DNA of the CDR3 is TGTGCCAGCAGTTTCCCTCCAGGGGATGGCTACACCTTC.

The rearrangement links TRBV6-1 to TRBJ1-1; 7 nucleotides agree with TRBD1. The germline gives CDR1 MNHNS, CDR2 SASEGT. This CDR3 spans 12 amino acids. Trimming at V came to 5 bases and at J to 9 bases, leaving 6 bases not matched to a gene. CDR3 DNA sequence: TGTGCCAGCAGTCTTACAGGGGCCCAAGCTTTCTTT. Its protein product is CASSLTGAQAFF.

The rearrangement uses TRBV2 and TRBJ2-7; a weak D match, TRBD1 (6 bases). V dropped 6 bases and J dropped 2 bases, with 29 bases sitting between them. The CDR3 spans 19 residues. Germline V gene sequence: CDR1 SNHLY, CDR2 FYNNEI. The CDR3 nucleotides are TGTGCCAGCAGCGTAGGGGGTCCCACCCAATCTAACCCACCCTACGAGCAGTACTTC. As protein: CASSVGGPTQSNPPYEQYF.

The chain is built from TRBV18 and TRBJ1-5, with a possible D match to TRBD1 (6 bases). Germline lookup yields CDR1 KGHSH and CDR2 LQKENI. V was cut by 2 bases and J by 9 bases, with 23 bases left in between. The CDR3 is made up of 17 amino acids. The CDR3 bases are TGTGCCAGCTCACCAAACCCGTCCTACAGGGACGCGGGGCCCCAGCATTTT. Translated: CASSPNPSYRDAGPQHF.

The V gene is TRBV10-3, the J gene TRBJ1-1, with 7 bases fitting TRBD1. In germline, CDR1 is ENHRY, CDR2 SYGVKD. CDR3 length equals 16 residues. The V segment lost 0 bases and the J segment 2 bases; nucleotides outside the gene matches: 6. DNA of the CDR3: TGTGCCATCAGTGAGTCGACAGGGAGCCCCAACACTGAAGCTTTCTTT. Its protein is CAISESTGSPNTEAFF.

This chain joins TRBV5-4 and TRBJ2-2; TRBD1 agrees at 7 bases. The CDR3 loop spans 15 amino acids. Losses at the gene ends were 4 bases for V and 6 bases for J; bases not matched to a gene: 9. Germline lookup yields CDR1 SGHNT and CDR2 YYREEE (reference sequence). This chain's CDR3 is CASSPTGPESGELFF. The CDR3, as DNA: TGTGCCAGCAGCCCGACAGGGCCAGAGTCCGGGGAGCTGTTTTTT. The variable domain in full, with the rest retrieved from reference TRBV5-4 and TRBJ2-2, is ETGVTQSPTHLIKTRGQQVTLRCSSQSGHNTVSWYQQALGQGPQFIFQYYREEENGRGNFPPRFSGLQFPNYSSELNVNALELDDSALYLCASSPTGPESGELFFGEGSRLTVL.

The chain joins TRBV29-1 to TRBJ1-2; no definite D call. Looked up from germline, CDR1 is SQVTM and CDR2 is ANQGSEA. The CDR3 has 16 amino acids. V shed 3 bases and J shed 3 bases, with 20 bases lying between them. The CDR3 is CSVDMPASGEDYGYTF. The CDR3 coding sequence is TGCAGCGTTGATATGCCCGCGTCGGGAGAGGACTATGGCTACACCTTC.

This rearrangement joins TRBV28 to TRBJ2-5, with TRBD1 matching over 7 bases. J lost 4 bases, V lost 4 bases, and 3 bases had no gene match. Germline V lookup: CDR1 MDHEN, CDR2 SYDVKM. This CDR3 has 13 amino acids. CDR3 coding DNA: TGTGCCAGCAGTTGGGGACAGAGAGAGACCCAGTACTTC. It specifies CASSWGQRETQYF.

On this clone itself: Other DNA sequences from this sample encode an identical CDR3 as well. This chain uses TRBV18 with TRBJ1-1, with 8 bases lining up with TRBD1. J lost 1 base, V lost 6 bases, and 4 bases had no gene match. CDR1 and CDR2 (germline): KGHSH, LQKENI. The CDR3 loop spans 14 amino acids. This chain's CDR3 is CASSAGQGNTEAFF. For the CDR3, the DNA is TGTGCCAGCTCGGCAGGACAGGGGAACACTGAAGCTTTCTTT.

The chain couples TRBV18 to TRBJ2-1; 8 nucleotides agree with TRBD1. The germline CDR1 and CDR2 sequences are KGHSH and LQKENI. J gave up 5 bases and V 3 bases, and 15 bases lay outside the gene matches. The CDR3 totals 18 residues. The CDR3 nucleotides are TGTGCCAGCTCACCGTCGGCCAGGGGGCTCGGACCCAACAATGAGCAGTTCTTC. It is translated as CASSPSARGLGPNNEQFF. Looking up the rest from reference TRBV18 and TRBJ2-1 gives the full variable domain: NAGVMQNPRHLVRRRGQEARLRCSPMKGHSHVYWYRQLPEEGLKFMVYLQKENIIDESGMPKERFSAEFPKEGPSILRIQQVVRGDSAAYFCASSPSARGLGPNNEQFFGPGTRLTVL.

The chain has TRBV28 and TRBJ1-4; 8 nucleotides align to TRBD1. This CDR3 contains 16 residues. Trimming cost V 5 bases and J 7 bases; bases outside gene matches: 12. Germline-derived CDR1 and CDR2 are MDHEN and SYDVKM. CDR3 in DNA: TGTGCCAGCAGTCCTTGGTCAGGGGGCAAATTTGAAAAACTGTTTTTT. Protein product: CASSPWSGGKFEKLFF.

V and J are TRBV9 and TRBJ2-1, with D possibly matching TRBD1 (6 bases). The V gene lost 0 bases and the J gene lost 8 bases, with 21 bases spanning the gap. The CDR3 totals 17 residues. Germline V gives CDR1 SGDLS, CDR2 YYNGEE. Here the CDR3 reads CASSVALPGQIRDEQFF. The CDR3 nucleotides read TGTGCCAGCAGCGTAGCTTTACCCGGACAGATTCGAGATGAGCAGTTCTTC.

About this clone itself: Because it lacks the conserved phenylalanine or tryptophan at the end, this CDR3 is likely a read error. The J gene is TRBJ1-6, the V gene TRBV6-5, with D possibly being TRBD1 (5 bases). CDR1 MNHEY and CDR2 SVGAGI come from the germline V gene. This CDR3 comprises 13 residues. Trimming shortened V by 10 bases and J by 7 bases, and 14 bases separated the two germline ends. The CDR3 protein is CATQVRGNSPLHL. CDR3 nucleotides: TGTGCCACCCAGGTTCGGGGGAATTCACCCCTCCACCTT.

This chain joins TRBV20-1 and TRBJ2-1; D may be TRBD2 (7 bases). This CDR3 comprises 11 residues. The germline CDR1 and CDR2 sequences are DFQATT and SNEGSKA (reference sequence). The CDR3 sequence is CRGGASDEQFF. The CDR3 bases are TGCAGAGGGGGGGCTTCGGATGAGCAGTTCTTC.

V and J are TRBV5-6 and TRBJ1-6; the D is unclear. The V and J ends lost 1 base and 6 bases respectively, with 14 bases between them. The CDR3 contains 16 residues. CDR1 is SGHDT and CDR2 is YYEEEE in the germline V gene. The chain's CDR3 is CASSLSLRRLNSPLHF. CDR3 DNA sequence: TGTGCCAGCAGCTTGTCGCTTCGGAGACTTAATTCACCCCTCCACTTT.

In its sample, this clone was seen once. The genes are TRBV13 and TRBJ2-5; 11 nucleotides line up with TRBD2. The tail of the sequence fits TRBJ2-7 better, so the J call may be wrong. The CDR3 has 15 amino acids. Germline V gene lookup returns CDR1 PRHDT and CDR2 FYEKMQ (reference sequence). In DNA, the CDR3 is TGTGCCAGCAGCTTAAGGCTAGCGGGGGGCTACGAGCAGTACTTC. As protein: CASSLRLAGGYEQYF.

The chain joins TRBV29-1 to TRBJ2-5; tentatively, D is TRBD2 (5 bases). CDR1 and CDR2 from the germline V gene are SQVTM and ANQGSEA. Trimming shortened V by 5 bases and J by 5 bases, and 9 bases separated the two germline ends. This CDR3 has 11 residues. CDR3 residues: CSVRAGETQYF. CDR3 nucleotide sequence: TGCAGCGTTCGGGCGGGTGAGACCCAGTACTTC.

The chain links TRBV30 to TRBJ2-1, with TRBD2 as a possible D gene (5 bases). V dropped 0 bases and J dropped 5 bases, with 11 bases sitting between them. CDR3 length: 14 amino acids. The V gene's germline CDR1 is GTSNPN and CDR2 SVGIG (reference sequence). The CDR3 DNA follows: TGTGCCTGGAGTGTAATCCGGGGAAACAATGAGCAGTTCTTC. This sequence encodes CAWSVIRGNNEQFF.

This chain uses TRBV7-2 with TRBJ2-5; D might be TRBD1 (6 bases). Germline V gene lookup returns CDR1 SGHTA and CDR2 FQGNSA. V was trimmed by 1 base and J by 5 bases, leaving 14 bases between them. The CDR3 totals 15 residues. The CDR3 is CASSLVGGAFETQYF. The CDR3 DNA follows: TGTGCCAGCAGCTTAGTTGGGGGCGCATTTGAGACCCAGTACTTC.

V and J are TRBV6-5 and TRBJ2-2; TRBD2 might be the D (5 bases). With 5 bases removed from V and 0 bases from J, the gap between germline ends came to 7 bases. Per germline, CDR1 MNHEY and CDR2 SVGAGI. CDR3 length: 14 amino acids. CDR3 DNA: TGTGCCAGCAGTGAGGGTCCGAACACCGGGGAGCTGTTTTTT. Protein: CASSEGPNTGELFF.

The chain has TRBV5-1 and TRBJ2-1; perhaps TRBD2 as D (6 bases). The CDR3 has 13 residues. V was pared by 1 base and J by 10 bases, with 12 bases between. The V gene's germline CDR1 is SGHRS and CDR2 YFSETQ. CDR3: CASSLRVGGEQFF. CDR3 sequence (DNA): TGCGCCAGCAGCTTGAGGGTCGGGGGAGAGCAGTTCTTC. The full variable domain, rest sourced from reference TRBV5-1 and TRBJ2-1, is KAGVTQTPRYLIKTRGQQVTLSCSPISGHRSVSWYQQTPGQGLQFLFEYFSETQRNKGNFPGRFSGRQFSNSRSEMNVSTLELGDSALYLCASSLRVGGEQFFGPGTRLTVL.